Listed here are 11 T cell receptor beta chains from one sample, sequenced in a study of shared clonotypes between healthy human individuals. Naive CD8 populations comprised CD45RO-negative cells positively selected for CCR7, excluding terminally differentiated effector memory CD45RA+ cells. The assay was immunoSEQ multiplex PCR, and TCRdb's table has in-frame clones only and misses some. The sample records around 600,000 clones, 95% to 98% being singletons. Specimen: naive CD8+ T cells sorted from blood. These receptors came from a man under 40 in good health.

The chain joins TRBV13 to TRBJ2-7, with 9 nucleotides matching TRBD1. The CDR3 spans 15 residues. The ends lost 4 bases at V and 6 bases at J; junction bases unmatched: 10. Looked up from germline, CDR1 is PRHDT and CDR2 is FYEKMQ (reference sequence). The CDR3 spells CASSSDGTGMSEQYF. The CDR3 region has the DNA TGTGCCAGCAGCTCGGACGGGACAGGGATGAGCGAGCAGTACTTC.

V is TRBV7-9 and J is TRBJ2-5; weak D call: TRBD2 (6 bases). Germline loops: CDR1 SEHNR, CDR2 FQNEAQ (reference sequence). V was pared by 8 bases and J by 5 bases, with 12 bases between. The CDR3 sequence is 12 residues long. In DNA, the CDR3 is TGTGCCAGCTCGGGAGTTCGGGAGACCCAGTACTTC. Residues: CASSGVRETQYF.

This rearrangement joins TRBV28 to TRBJ2-5, with TRBD1 matching over 9 bases. CDR3 length equals 17 residues. Germline CDR1 MDHEN, CDR2 SYDVKM. Germline trimming cut 5 bases from V and 4 bases from J; bases unmatched to any gene: 14. The CDR3 loop reads CASSLESGTGTGETQYF. Written as DNA, the CDR3 is TGTGCCAGCAGTCTGGAATCCGGGACAGGGACGGGAGAGACCCAGTACTTC. Full variable domain (remainder filled in from reference TRBV28 and TRBJ2-5): DVKVTQSSRYLVKRTGEKVFLECVQDMDHENMFWYRQDPGLGLRLIYFSYDVKMKEKGDIPEGYSVSREKKERFSLILESASTNQTSMYLCASSLESGTGTGETQYFGPGTRLLVL.

This clone appeared once. The chain recombines TRBV6-5 with TRBJ2-3; 11 nucleotides line up with TRBD2. Germline V gene data show CDR1 as MNHEY and CDR2 as SVGAGI. The junction had 4 bases not matched to a gene; V was cut back by 6 bases and J by 5 bases. The CDR3 contains 14 residues. CDR3 protein: CASSPTSGGDTQYF. The CDR3 nucleotides are TGTGCCAGCAGCCCAACTAGCGGGGGAGATACGCAGTATTTT.

The chain couples TRBV5-1 to TRBJ2-5; 10 bases line up with TRBD2. With 4 bases clipped from V and 5 bases from J, the junction kept 11 bases outside the gene matches. This CDR3 comprises 16 residues. CDR1 and CDR2 from the germline V gene are SGHRS and YFSETQ. The CDR3 DNA reads TGCGCCAGCAGCCATGGTGATAGCGGGAGGAGGGAGACCCAGTACTTC. It translates to CASSHGDSGRRETQYF.

This clone is a singleton in its sample. The rearrangement joins TRBV11-2 to TRBJ1-5; tentative D call: TRBD1 (6 bases). The CDR3 totals 15 residues. Trimming took off 5 bases at V and 0 bases at J, with 11 bases between the two ends. Germline V lookup: CDR1 SGHAT, CDR2 FQNNGV. The CDR3 sequence: CASSQGQYSNQPQHF. CDR3 DNA: TGTGCCAGCAGCCAAGGACAGTATAGCAATCAGCCCCAGCATTTT.

CDR3 loop: CASSGYQGEKLFF. In DNA form, the CDR3 reads TGTGCCAGCAGCGGTTATCAGGGTGAAAAACTGTTTTTT. The V gene is TRBV6-4, the J gene TRBJ1-4; possible D gene TRBD1, 5 bases. Germline CDR1 is MRHNA and CDR2 is SNTAGT. The CDR3 runs 13 residues. Trimming removed 6 bases at V and 7 bases at J, with 12 bases between.

The V call is TRBV27, the J call TRBJ2-7, with TRBD1 matching 9 bases. V was pared by 3 bases and J by 6 bases, with 6 bases of the junction left unmatched. CDR3 length: 14 residues. Germline V gene lookup returns CDR1 MNHEY and CDR2 SMNVEV (reference sequence). In DNA, the CDR3 is TGTGCCAGCAGTTTTTACGGACAGGGGACCGAGCAGTACTTC. Protein sequence: CASSFYGQGTEQYF.

This clone was observed once. At one boundary the junction diverges from the germline segment, which might be a read error. The chain links TRBV9 to TRBJ2-1, with D maybe TRBD2 (6 bases). The CDR3 runs to 16 residues. Germline CDR1 SGDLS, CDR2 YYNGEE. The chain's CDR3 is CASSAGTVMSDNEQFF. As DNA, the CDR3 is TGTGCCAGCAGCGCAGGGACTGTCATGTCGGACAATGAACAGTTCTTC. The complete variable domain, with remaining parts taken from reference TRBV9 and TRBJ2-1, reads DSGVTQTPKHLITATGQRVTLRCSPRSGDLSVYWYQQSLDQGLQFLIQYYNGEERAKGNILERFSAQQFPDLHSELNLSSLELGDSALYFCASSAGTVMSDNEQFFGPGTRLTVL.

The chain joins TRBV30 to TRBJ2-5, with D unresolved. V was cut by 2 bases and J by 5 bases, with 12 bases left in between. Germline loops: CDR1 GTSNPN, CDR2 SVGIG (reference sequence). CDR3 length equals 13 residues. CDR3: CAWSSRKWETQYF. The CDR3 DNA reads TGTGCCTGGAGTTCTAGAAAGTGGGAGACCCAGTACTTC.

The chain combines TRBV19 with TRBJ2-7; 7 bases align to TRBD2. Germline V gene sequence: CDR1 LNHDA, CDR2 SQIVND (reference sequence). Trimming cost V 5 bases and J 5 bases; bases outside gene matches: 15. This CDR3 contains 16 residues. CDR3 protein: CASSSGLVSTDHEQYF. CDR3 in DNA: TGTGCCAGTAGTTCCGGACTAGTCTCCACCGACCACGAGCAGTACTTC.